The 11 T cell receptor beta chains listed next were all sequenced from one sample in a study of T cell responses to AZD1222 COVID-19 vaccine. Using immunoSEQ multiplex PCR, the repertoire was profiled, and TCRdb retains in-frame clones only, with some absent. The table shows around 99,000 clones, with about 85% occurring only once. The source was peripheral blood, collected 28 days after the second AZD1222 dose. These receptors all come from an adult who received the AZD1222 COVID-19 vaccine.

In its sample, this clone was seen a few times. The chain recombines TRBV24-1 with TRBJ2-2, with D tentatively TRBD1 (5 bases). The CDR3 spans 16 residues. The V gene's germline CDR1 is KGHDR and CDR2 SFDVKD. Trimming stripped 2 bases from V and 4 bases from J, with 13 bases between. CDR3 nucleotides: TGTGCCACCAGTGATTCGGGCAGGGTTGGCACCGGGGAGCTGTTTTTT. Translating gives CATSDSGRVGTGELFF.

This clone was recorded only once. The chain carries TRBV28 and TRBJ1-5; no clear D. Between the trimmed V and J ends, which lost 5 bases and 1 base, there was a span of 9 bases. The CDR3 has 14 amino acids. Per germline, CDR1 MDHEN and CDR2 SYDVKM. CDR3 region: CASSPDISNQPQHF. CDR3 bases: TGTGCCAGCAGTCCTGACATCAGCAATCAGCCCCAGCATTTT.

This CDR3 reads CSVGYRLHYGYTF. CDR3 nucleotides: TGCAGCGTGGGCTACAGGTTACACTATGGCTACACCTTC. J is TRBJ1-2 and V is TRBV29-1; possible D gene TRBD1, 5 bases. The CDR3 loop spans 13 amino acids. The germline V gene encodes CDR1 SQVTM and CDR2 ANQGSEA. With 6 bases removed from V and 3 bases from J, the gap between germline ends came to 14 bases.

The CDR3 DNA is TGTGCCAGCAGAGGGGCAGGGGGCAGGGCTGGGGCCAACGTCCTGACTTTC. This codes for CASRGAGGRAGANVLTF. The V and J genes are TRBV2 and TRBJ2-6; 8 bases align to TRBD1. The CDR3 has 17 amino acids. The J segment lost 2 bases and the V segment lost 6 bases, leaving 9 bases of the junction unmatched. Germline V gene lookup returns CDR1 SNHLY and CDR2 FYNNEI.

This clone was seen only once. The chain has TRBV12-3 or TRBV12-4 and TRBJ2-1, with D perhaps matching TRBD1 (6 bases). The CDR3 is 13 residues long. V lost 11 bases, J lost 9 bases, and 20 bases lay in between. The CDR3 protein is CACESNRDGEQFF. For the CDR3, the DNA is TGTGCCTGCGAGTCCAACAGGGACGGTGAGCAGTTCTTC.

The chain employs TRBV27 and TRBJ1-1, with 7 nucleotides matching TRBD1. This CDR3 spans 16 amino acids. Germline V gene lookup returns CDR1 MNHEY and CDR2 SMNVEV (reference sequence). V lost 6 bases, J lost 0 bases, and 10 bases stayed unmatched. CDR3 DNA: TGTGCCAGCAGCCTTCGACAGGGCCTTATGAACACTGAAGCTTTCTTT. Amino acids: CASSLRQGLMNTEAFF.

The chain is built from TRBV29-1 and TRBJ2-7; 7 positions agree with TRBD1. The CDR3 extends over 13 amino acids. V gave up 4 bases and J gave up 0 bases; unmatched junction bases: 3. Germline-derived CDR1 and CDR2 are SQVTM and ANQGSEA. The CDR3 coding sequence is TGCAGCGTTGCAGGGGACAGCTCCTACGAGCAGTACTTC. This encodes CSVAGDSSYEQYF.

The rearrangement joins TRBV9 to TRBJ1-2; 7 bases match TRBD1. The CDR3 is 15 amino acids. Germline-derived CDR1 and CDR2 are SGDLS and YYNGEE. V lost 3 bases, J lost 3 bases, and 8 bases stayed unmatched. The chain's CDR3 is CASSGRQGVYYGYTF. As DNA, the CDR3 is TGTGCCAGCAGCGGGCGGCAGGGGGTTTACTATGGCTACACCTTC.

The chain couples TRBV6-1 to TRBJ2-2, with a possible D match to TRBD1 (5 bases). V lost 3 bases and J 1 base, leaving 9 bases between the germline ends. The germline V gene encodes CDR1 MNHNS and CDR2 SASEGT. This CDR3 region has 15 residues. The CDR3 DNA sequence: TGTGCCAGCAGTGAGGTCGGACAGAACACCGGGGAGCTGTTTTTT. Encoded protein: CASSEVGQNTGELFF.

The chain has TRBV2 and TRBJ1-5; tentative D call: TRBD1 (6 bases). The CDR3 is made up of 14 amino acids. Germline lookup yields CDR1 SNHLY and CDR2 FYNNEI. Trimming removed 4 bases from V and 6 bases from J, with 13 bases in between. CDR3: CASSGQGSGQPQHF. DNA of the CDR3: TGTGCCAGCAGTGGCCAGGGGAGCGGTCAGCCCCAGCATTTT.

The rearrangement uses TRBV3-1 (or the pseudogene TRBV3-2) and TRBJ2-7, with D possibly being TRBD1 (6 bases). The ends were cut back, 0 bases at V and 6 bases at J, with 15 bases in the middle. The CDR3 length is 15 residues. Looked up from germline, CDR1 is LGHDT and CDR2 is YNNKEL (reference sequence). The CDR3 reads CASSQDVSGQSEQYF. The DNA for the CDR3 is TGTGCCAGCAGCCAAGATGTATCGGGACAATCCGAGCAGTACTTC.